Here is one T cell receptor beta chain with its context. The junction and the germline gene differ at one end; a read error may be behind it. The CDR3 runs 14 residues. CDR1 is SGHTA, CDR2 FQGTGA, per germline. Researchers amplified the TCR beta CDR3 regions from RNA transcripts. An initial round of RT-PCR targeting the TCR CDR3 relied on the HTBI primer set. TCRdb itself ran the multiplex PCR reads through MiXCR, one entry per CDR3 protein. The data hold more than 350,000 distinct CDR3 sequences, with about 14% observed a single time. This specimen comes from a study of T cells in Graves' hyperthyroidism and ophthalmopathy.

The sequence was obtained from a woman aged 25 to 39 with Graves' ophthalmopathy. V is TRBV7-3 and J is TRBJ2-3, with D possibly called TRBD1 or TRBD2 (5 bases each). The sequenced sample consisted of blood. DNA for the CDR3: TGTGCCAGCAGCTTAGGTGGGGGAGCAGATACGCGGTATTTT. Residues: CASSLGGGADTRYF.